These 6 T cell receptor beta chains came from one sample sequenced in a study of shared clonotypes between healthy human individuals. Some clones are missing from TCRdb's copy, which holds only in-frame ones; the method was immunoSEQ multiplex PCR. This repertoire shows 600,000 to 800,000 clones, roughly 72% found once; its top ten account for about 1.8%. The sample taken for sequencing was memory CD4+ T cells sorted from blood. The subset denotes: CD45RA-negative fraction. The receptors derive from a woman aged 25 to 39 in good health.

The CDR3 loop is CASSYGLGAGELFF. The CDR3 DNA sequence: TGTGCCAGCAGTTATGGGCTAGGGGCCGGGGAGCTGTTTTTT. The rearrangement uses TRBV6-5 and TRBJ2-2; a possible D gene is TRBD1 (5 bases). This CDR3 has 14 amino acids. Germline V gene lookup returns CDR1 MNHEY and CDR2 SVGAGI. V shed 3 bases and J shed 6 bases, with 11 bases lying between them.

This clone was found once. Distinct nucleotide sequences in the sample also encode this CDR3. This chain connects TRBV19 to TRBJ2-1; TRBD2 agrees at 13 bases. The CDR3 consists of 15 residues. CDR1 and CDR2 (germline): LNHDA, SQIVND (reference sequence). The trim removed 3 bases at V and 6 bases at J, leaving 2 bases unmatched. CDR3: CASSIGLAGVNEQFF. The CDR3 nucleotides are TGTGCCAGTAGTATTGGACTAGCGGGGGTCAATGAGCAGTTCTTC.

This rearrangement joins TRBV18 to TRBJ1-1; 7 bases map to TRBD1. Germline V gives CDR1 KGHSH, CDR2 LQKENI. There are 12 residues in the CDR3. Unmatched junction bases numbered 5, after V lost 2 bases and J lost 11 bases. CDR3 coding DNA: TGTGCCAGCTCACCAGACAGGGATTCGGCTTTCTTT. It codes for CASSPDRDSAFF.

The chain employs TRBV7-2 and TRBJ2-4; no clear D gene. V was trimmed by 4 bases and J by 3 bases, leaving 13 bases between them. The CDR3 covers 15 residues. CDR1 and CDR2 (germline): SGHTA, FQGNSA. CDR3 nucleotide sequence: TGTGCCAGCAGCTCGGTGGTTCTAGTCAAAAACATTCAGTACTTC. Translated: CASSSVVLVKNIQYF.

The chain recombines TRBV1 with TRBJ1-3. TRBV1 is deemed a pseudogene. The CDR3 is 14 residues long. CDR3 region: CTSSLSFSGNTIYF. The CDR3 DNA is TGCACCAGCAGCTTATCGTTCTCTGGAAACACCATATATTTT.

V usage is TRBV2 and J usage is TRBJ2-2, with 9 bases aligning to TRBD1. J lost 5 bases, V lost 8 bases, and 9 bases had no gene match. Germline V gene lookup returns CDR1 SNHLY and CDR2 FYNNEI. CDR3 length: 15 amino acids. The CDR3 sequence: CASRVGQGSTGELFF. Written as DNA, the CDR3 is TGTGCCAGCCGCGTCGGACAGGGGAGTACCGGGGAGCTGTTTTTT. The full variable domain, its missing parts supplied by reference TRBV2 and TRBJ2-2, is EPEVTQTPSHQVTQMGQEVILRCVPISNHLYFYWYRQILGQKVEFLVSFYNNEISEKSEIFDDQFSVERPDGSNFTLKIRSTKLEDSAMYFCASRVGQGSTGELFFGEGSRLTVL.